These T cell receptor beta chains were read from a single sample in a study of blood T cells in healthy people across ages. Using its own MiXCR run on the 5' RACE reads, TCRdb lists one record per CDR3 protein. The sample has 800,000 or so distinct CDR3 sequences; about 59% are singletons. The specimen sequenced was blood. These receptor sequences come from a young man in good health. Both conserved end residues are part of each CDR3. D genes are given only for firm matches. The listing skips clone size in some rows; elsewhere it reads once, few, many or a size class.

>TRBV7-2|TRBJ2-6|.|once
CASSINSGASVLTF
TGTGCCAGCAGCATTAACTCTGGGGCCAGCGTCCTGACTTTC
>TRBV12-3/TRBV12-4|TRBJ2-5|.|many
CASSFGPGQYF
TGTGCCAGCAGTTTTGGCCCCGGGCAGTACTTC
>TRBV20-1|TRBJ1-2|TRBD1|.
CSAKEDRVGYGYTF
TGCAGTGCCAAAGAGGACAGGGTTGGCTATGGCTACACCTTC
>TRBV11-3|TRBJ1-1|.|few
CASSLGGMNTEAFF
TGTGCCAGCAGCTTAGGAGGGATGAACACTGAAGCTTTCTTT
>TRBV29-1|TRBJ2-1|.|.
CSVDLGGQPLNEQFF
TGCAGCGTTGACCTAGGTGGGCAGCCCCTCAATGAGCAGTTCTTC
>TRBV20-1|TRBJ2-5|.|.
CSASPELANQETQYF
TGCAGTGCTAGTCCGGAACTAGCCAACCAAGAGACCCAGTACTTC
>TRBV7-2|TRBJ1-5|.|.
CASSLVGSNQPQHF
TGTGCCAGCAGCTTAGTCGGTAGCAATCAGCCCCAGCATTTT
>TRBV12-3/TRBV12-4|TRBJ1-6|.|.
CASSFAREPLHF
TGTGCCAGCAGTTTTGCCCGGGAACCCCTCCACTTT
>TRBV7-3|TRBJ1-6|.|.
CASSRDIGYNSPLHF
TGTGCCAGCAGCCGAGACATAGGCTATAATTCACCCCTCCACTTT
>TRBV7-3|TRBJ2-2|.|.
CASSPSTGRHVSGELFF
TGTGCCAGCAGCCCTAGTACGGGGAGGCATGTTTCCGGGGAGCTGTTTTTT
>TRBV7-2|TRBJ2-7|.|.
CASSLSSHVTPYEQYF
TGTGCCAGCAGCTTATCCAGCCACGTAACCCCCTACGAGCAGTACTTC
>TRBV27|TRBJ2-1|.|.
CASSFGFTGVYNEQFF
TGTGCCAGCAGTTTCGGGTTTACAGGAGTATACAATGAGCAGTTCTTC
>TRBV27|TRBJ2-5|.|.
CASSLTKWQETQYF
TGTGCCAGCAGTTTAACGAAGTGGCAAGAGACCCAGTACTTC
>TRBV15|TRBJ2-5|TRBD2|.
CATSSALRLAGDETQYF
TGTGCCACCAGCAGTGCCCTTCGACTAGCGGGGGACGAGACCCAGTACTTC
>TRBV29-1|TRBJ1-1|TRBD1|.
CSVQGQLNTEAFF
TGCAGCGTCCAGGGACAGTTGAACACTGAAGCTTTCTTT
>TRBV6-1|TRBJ1-2|.|.
CASSVSLGGHGYTF
TGTGCCAGCAGTGTTAGTCTGGGCGGGCATGGCTACACCTTC
>TRBV5-1|TRBJ2-1|.|many
CASSPGGGSYNEQFF
TGCGCCAGCAGCCCAGGGGGGGGCTCCTACAATGAGCAGTTCTTC
>TRBV4-2|TRBJ2-1|TRBD2|few
CASSRGGDFRDEQFF
TGTGCCAGCAGCCGGGGGGGGGACTTCCGGGATGAGCAGTTCTTC
>TRBV20-1|TRBJ2-3|TRBD2|.
CSARDKSAVAGGTDTQYF
TGCAGTGCTAGAGATAAGTCGGCCGTAGCGGGTGGCACAGATACGCAGTATTTT
>TRBV24-1|TRBJ2-1|.|.
CATEGGEAYNEQFF
TGTGCCACTGAAGGAGGAGAGGCTTACAATGAGCAGTTCTTC
>TRBV7-9|TRBJ2-1|TRBD2|.
CASRIAGEYNEQFF
TGTGCCAGCAGGATAGCGGGGGAGTACAATGAGCAGTTCTTC
>TRBV7-3|TRBJ2-1|.|.
CASSFGGGMSEQFF
TGTGCCAGCAGCTTTGGTGGGGGAATGAGTGAGCAGTTCTTC
>TRBV4-3|TRBJ2-1|.|.
CASSQDSESSYNEQFF
TGCGCCAGCAGCCAAGATTCGGAGAGCTCCTATAATGAGCAGTTCTTC
>TRBV6-2/TRBV6-3|TRBJ1-5|.|few
CASSYLPGGRSSQPQHF
TGTGCCAGCAGTTACCTTCCGGGCGGGAGAAGCAGTCAGCCCCAGCATTTT
>TRBV7-2|TRBJ2-1|.|.
CASSTDGASSYNEQFF
TGTGCCAGCAGCACGGATGGGGCTAGCTCCTACAATGAGCAGTTCTTC
>TRBV27|TRBJ2-3|.|.
CASIGDTQYF
TGTGCCAGCATAGGAGATACGCAGTATTTT
>TRBV5-1|TRBJ2-1|.|.
CASSWPTNGGNNEQFF
TGCGCCAGCAGCTGGCCGACTAACGGGGGAAACAATGAGCAGTTCTTC
>TRBV3-1|TRBJ1-1|.|.
CASSSQSPEAFF
TGTGCCAGCAGCTCCCAAAGTCCGGAAGCTTTCTTT
>TRBV7-2|TRBJ2-6|TRBD1|.
CASTQDRGPGANVLTF
TGTGCCAGCACCCAGGACAGGGGGCCTGGGGCCAACGTCCTGACTTTC
>TRBV20-1|TRBJ2-7|.|.
CSAPRGRYEQYF
TGCAGTGCACCGAGGGGCCGCTACGAGCAGTACTTC
>TRBV5-6|TRBJ2-5|.|.
CASSLGLIETQYF
TGTGCCAGCAGCTTGGGGCTCATCGAGACCCAGTACTTC
>TRBV10-3|TRBJ2-5|TRBD1|few
CAISDPRGQGGETQYF
TGTGCCATCAGTGACCCCCGCGGACAGGGCGGAGAGACCCAGTACTTC
>TRBV4-3|TRBJ2-1|.|.
CASSQESGNPSYNEQFF
TGCGCCAGCAGCCAAGAATCTGGCAACCCCTCCTACAATGAGCAGTTCTTC
>TRBV27|TRBJ2-7|.|once
CASSTTVLSYEQYF
TGTGCCAGCAGTACGACAGTCCTCTCCTACGAGCAGTACTTC
>TRBV20-1|TRBJ2-2|.|.
CSARPQQAGELFF
TGCAGTGCTAGACCCCAGCAGGCCGGGGAGCTGTTTTTT
>TRBV7-6|TRBJ2-1|.|.
CASSLVGNPPYNEQFF
TGTGCCAGCAGCTTAGTAGGGAACCCTCCCTACAATGAGCAGTTCTTC
>TRBV20-1|TRBJ2-2|TRBD1|.
CSAWTGESTGELFF
TGCAGTGCCTGGACAGGGGAGTCCACCGGGGAGCTGTTTTTT
>TRBV10-3|TRBJ1-4|.|.
CAISESTENGKLFF
TGTGCCATCAGTGAGTCAACAGAAAATGGAAAACTGTTTTTT
>TRBV4-3|TRBJ2-1|.|once
CASSPGLELYNEQFF
TGCGCCAGCAGCCCGGGACTGGAGCTTTACAATGAGCAGTTCTTC
>TRBV20-1|TRBJ2-5|.|.
CSARRQTETQYF
TGCAGTGCCAGGCGGCAAACGGAGACCCAGTACTTC
>TRBV12-3/TRBV12-4|TRBJ2-2|TRBD1|.
CASSVRDRFAGELFF
TGTGCCAGCAGTGTCCGGGACAGGTTCGCCGGGGAGCTGTTTTTT
>TRBV27|TRBJ2-7|.|once
CASSLFGTSINEQYF
TGTGCCAGCAGTTTATTCGGTACTAGCATCAACGAGCAGTACTTC
>TRBV7-8|TRBJ1-4|TRBD1|few
CASSPSGQGLEKLFF
TGTGCCAGCAGCCCCTCCGGACAGGGGCTTGAAAAACTGTTTTTT
>TRBV4-3|TRBJ2-7|TRBD1|.
CASSHRTGSYEQYF
TGTGCCAGCAGCCATCGGACAGGGTCCTACGAGCAGTACTTC
>TRBV7-9|TRBJ2-7|.|few
CASRPGTNLYEQYF
TGTGCCAGCCGGCCAGGTACGAATCTCTACGAGCAGTACTTC
>TRBV6-2/TRBV6-3|TRBJ1-6|.|.
CASSPGHFNSPLHF
TGTGCCAGCAGCCCGGGACACTTTAATTCACCCCTCCACTTT
>TRBV15|TRBJ2-7|.|.
CATSRERVSYEQYF
TGTGCCACCAGCAGAGAAAGGGTATCCTACGAGCAGTACTTC
>TRBV5-1|TRBJ2-6|.|.
CASSLGSGGSGANVLTF
TGCGCCAGCAGCTTGGGGTCCGGGGGCTCTGGGGCCAACGTCCTGACTTTC
>TRBV20-1|TRBJ2-1|.|.
CSARGKLEVSHEQFF
TGCAGTGCTAGAGGGAAACTAGAAGTCTCCCATGAGCAGTTCTTC
>TRBV4-2|TRBJ2-6|.|.
CASSQERMSGANVLTF
TGTGCCAGCAGCCAAGAGAGGATGTCTGGGGCCAACGTCCTGACTTTC
>TRBV6-5|TRBJ2-7|.|.
CASSSRPGAEYEQYF
TGTGCCAGCAGTTCACGCCCGGGAGCCGAGTACGAGCAGTACTTC
>TRBV27|TRBJ1-2|.|.
CASSFGFGYGYTF
TGTGCCAGCAGTTTCGGGTTTGGCTATGGCTACACCTTC
>TRBV7-2|TRBJ2-7|.|.
CASSLIVSYEQYF
TGTGCCAGCAGCTTAATCGTTTCCTACGAGCAGTACTTC
>TRBV20-1|TRBJ1-4|TRBD1|few
CSATLPGQGIEKLFF
TGCAGTGCAACTTTACCGGGACAGGGAATAGAAAAACTGTTTTTT
>TRBV24-1|TRBJ2-1|.|.
CATSDVEGYNEQFF
TGTGCCACCAGTGATGTGGAGGGGTACAATGAGCAGTTCTTC
>TRBV7-2|TRBJ2-1|.|.
CASSLGGHFPNEQFF
TGTGCCAGCAGCTTAGGGGGGCACTTTCCCAATGAGCAGTTCTTC
>TRBV28|TRBJ2-3|.|.
CASRRLEGDTQYF
TGTGCCAGCAGGAGGTTGGAGGGAGATACGCAGTATTTT
>TRBV7-7|TRBJ2-2|.|few
CASSLHGNTGELFF
TGTGCCAGCAGCTTACACGGGAACACCGGGGAGCTGTTTTTT